The 21 T cell receptor beta chains presented below share a single source sample, sequenced in a study of shared clonotypes between healthy human individuals. Only in-frame clones appear in the TCRdb table, and some are missing; sequencing was by immunoSEQ multiplex PCR. The data show about 1 million clones, 60% to 80% seen once. The sequenced sample consisted of memory CD4+ T cells sorted from blood. Subset: CD45RA-negative fraction. Receptors originate from a man aged 18-30 years in good health.

V gene TRBV2 combines with J gene TRBJ1-2; 10 nucleotides agree with TRBD1. CDR3 length: 14 residues. J was trimmed by 5 bases and V by 11 bases; bases with no gene match: 11. Germline V gives CDR1 SNHLY, CDR2 FYNNEI. Here the CDR3 reads CAGGRDRGGYGYTF. CDR3 coding DNA: TGTGCCGGAGGCCGGGACAGGGGTGGATATGGCTACACCTTC.

The chain couples TRBV2 to TRBJ1-5, with D uncertain. Trimming removed 1 base from V and 5 bases from J, with 3 bases in between. The CDR3 runs to 12 residues. From germline, CDR1 is SNHLY and CDR2 FYNNEI. The CDR3 sequence is CASSEEYQPQHF. The CDR3 region has the DNA TGTGCCAGCAGTGAAGAGTATCAGCCCCAGCATTTT.

The V and J genes are TRBV4-1 and TRBJ2-5; D remains ambiguous. V gave up 4 bases and J gave up 2 bases, with 8 bases separating them. This CDR3 has 13 amino acids. The germline V gene encodes CDR1 MGHRA and CDR2 YSYEKL. CDR3 residues: CASSRGPQETQYF. CDR3 coding DNA: TGCGCCAGCAGCCGCGGACCTCAAGAGACCCAGTACTTC.

As to this clone: The junction does not match germline at one end; this may be a read error. This chain links TRBV7-7 with TRBJ2-1, with 7 bases matching TRBD2. Germline-derived CDR1 and CDR2 are SSHAT and FNYEAQ (reference sequence). The CDR3 runs to 14 residues. CDR3 bases: TGTGCTAGCAGCTTGAGCGGGACCCCGAATGAGCAGTTCTTC. Translated, it gives CASSLSGTPNEQFF. Based on the CDR3 plus reference TRBV7-7 and TRBJ2-1, the full variable domain is GAGVSQSPRYKVTKRGQDVTLRCDPISSHATLYWYQQALGQGPEFLTYFNYEAQPDKSGLPSDRFSAERPEGSISTLTIQRTEQRDSAMYRCASSLSGTPNEQFFGPGTRLTVL.

The V call is TRBV28, the J call TRBJ1-5; D gene unclear. Germline V gives CDR1 MDHEN, CDR2 SYDVKM. This CDR3 has 14 residues. V lost 8 bases, J lost 7 bases, and 18 bases lay in between. The CDR3, as DNA: TGTGCCAGCTACCCCGGGTCGGGAGGGCAGCCCCAGCATTTT. Protein sequence: CASYPGSGGQPQHF.

This clone was picked up a small number of times. The gene calls are TRBV28 and TRBJ1-5; D is unresolved. This CDR3 has 14 amino acids. The germline V and J ends were trimmed by 7 bases and 2 bases, with 12 bases remaining between them. Germline values: CDR1 MDHEN, CDR2 SYDVKM. This CDR3 reads CASTVDGGNQPQHF. The CDR3 region has the DNA TGTGCCAGCACCGTTGACGGCGGCAATCAGCCCCAGCATTTT. Full variable domain (rest looked up from reference TRBV28 and TRBJ1-5): DVKVTQSSRYLVKRTGEKVFLECVQDMDHENMFWYRQDPGLGLRLIYFSYDVKMKEKGDIPEGYSVSREKKERFSLILESASTNQTSMYLCASTVDGGNQPQHFGDGTRLSIL.

The chain carries TRBV2 and TRBJ2-7; the D gene could be TRBD1 or TRBD2 (5 bases each). With 5 bases removed from V and 6 bases from J, the gap between germline ends came to 17 bases. CDR1 SNHLY and CDR2 FYNNEI come from the germline V gene. This CDR3 is 14 amino acids long. The CDR3 nucleotides are TGTGCCAGCAGTTCCGGGACCTTGCTCAGCGAGCAGTACTTC. This translates into CASSSGTLLSEQYF.

The rearrangement links TRBV5-8 to TRBJ1-1; D is perhaps TRBD1 (5 bases). The CDR3 extends over 16 amino acids. Deletions cut 6 bases from V and 0 bases from J, with 18 bases between. Germline V gene lookup returns CDR1 SGHTS and CDR2 YDEGEE. CDR3 coding DNA: TGTGCCAGCACCTACAAGTCGGGGCTGGTGAACACTGAAGCTTTCTTT. It translates to CASTYKSGLVNTEAFF.

A few counts support this clone. The chain combines TRBV4-1 with TRBJ1-2; no reliable D call. The V gene's germline CDR1 is MGHRA and CDR2 YSYEKL. Trimming shortened V by 0 bases and J by 4 bases, and 9 bases separated the two germline ends. This CDR3 spans 14 amino acids. CDR3 bases: TGCGCCAGCAGCCAAGAAAGATATCTCTATGGCTACACCTTC. It translates to CASSQERYLYGYTF.

This clone was counted a few times. The chain uses TRBV2 and TRBJ1-4; D is unclear. With 1 base removed from V and 7 bases from J, the gap between germline ends came to 7 bases. This CDR3 spans 13 amino acids. Germline-derived CDR1 and CDR2 are SNHLY and FYNNEI. The CDR3 loop is CASSEGLSEKLFF. CDR3 bases: TGTGCCAGCAGTGAAGGTCTTAGTGAAAAACTGTTTTTT.

This chain links TRBV10-3 with TRBJ1-2; D is perhaps TRBD1 (6 bases). V lost 3 bases and J 0 bases, leaving 8 bases between the germline ends. The CDR3 is 14 amino acids. Germline lookup yields CDR1 ENHRY and CDR2 SYGVKD. The CDR3 coding sequence is TGTGCCATCAGTGACGGGGGGCCTAACTATGGCTACACCTTC. This translates into CAISDGGPNYGYTF.

This chain connects TRBV10-3 to TRBJ2-3; TRBD2 agrees at 8 bases. Germline trimming cut 0 bases from V and 6 bases from J; bases unmatched to any gene: 5. The CDR3 consists of 15 residues. Germline CDR1 and CDR2: ENHRY and SYGVKD. The CDR3 region is CAISESRGGADTQYF. In DNA form, the CDR3 reads TGTGCCATCAGTGAGTCTCGGGGGGGTGCCGATACGCAGTATTTT.

This clone was recorded once. The same CDR3 arises from other DNA sequences in this sample as well. The CDR3 is CASSYGTNYGYTF. The CDR3 nucleotides are TGTGCCAGCAGTTACGGTACTAACTATGGCTACACCTTC. The chain has TRBV6-5 and TRBJ1-2; D remains ambiguous. This CDR3 has 13 residues. Germline-derived CDR1 and CDR2 are MNHEY and SVGAGI. V was cut by 2 bases and J by 0 bases, with 4 bases left in between.

The J gene is TRBJ2-2, the V gene TRBV6-1, with D perhaps assigned TRBD1 or TRBD2 (5 bases each). Trimming removed 6 bases at V and 1 base at J, with 9 bases between. Germline CDR1 and CDR2: MNHNS and SASEGT. The CDR3 covers 14 residues. DNA for the CDR3: TGTGCCAGCAGGAGGGACCTGAACACCGGGGAGCTGTTTTTT. This sequence encodes CASRRDLNTGELFF.

The J gene is TRBJ2-3, the V gene TRBV10-3, with D maybe TRBD1 (6 bases). This CDR3 is 14 amino acids long. Germline loops: CDR1 ENHRY, CDR2 SYGVKD. Trimming left V 5 bases short and J 0 bases short, with 9 bases between. The CDR3 DNA sequence: TGTGCCATCAGTCTAGGGGGAAGCACAGATACGCAGTATTTT. Protein sequence: CAISLGGSTDTQYF.

The V call is TRBV16, the J call TRBJ1-2; D is ambiguous. V lost 1 base, J lost 13 bases, and 13 bases lay in between. CDR3 length: 12 residues. Germline V gene lookup returns CDR1 KGHSY and CDR2 FQNENV. The CDR3 DNA sequence: TGTGCCAGCAGCCAATTTGGGATATTCTCCACCTTC. Amino acids: CASSQFGIFSTF. The full variable domain, in which reference TRBV16 and TRBJ1-2 provide the parts outside the CDR3, is GEEVAQTPKHLVRGEGQKAKLYCAPIKGHSYVFWYQQVLKNEFKFLISFQNENVFDETGMPKERFSAKCLPNSPCSLEIQATKLEDSAVYFCASSQFGIFSTFGSGTRLTVV.

The chain joins TRBV7-2 to TRBJ2-2; D unresolved. Germline-derived CDR1 and CDR2 are SGHTA and FQGNSA. The CDR3 spans 14 residues. Between the trimmed V and J ends, which lost 4 bases and 1 base, there was a span of 7 bases. CDR3 in DNA: TGTGCCAGCAGCTCACGGCGGAACACCGGGGAGCTGTTTTTT. Its translation: CASSSRRNTGELFF.

Note on this clone: A much larger clone is a single base away; this may be a read error. The rearrangement links TRBV7-9 to TRBJ2-3, with D possibly matching TRBD2 (5 bases). From germline, CDR1 is SEHNR and CDR2 FQNEAQ (reference sequence). The CDR3 contains 13 residues. With 4 bases removed from V and 0 bases from J, the gap between germline ends came to 5 bases. The CDR3, as DNA: TGTGCCAGCAGCTGGACTAGCACAGATACGCAGTATTTT. This encodes CASSWTSTDTQYF.

V gene TRBV7-8 combines with J gene TRBJ1-2, with TRBD1 as a possible D gene (6 bases). V lost 1 base and J lost 5, with 17 bases in between. The CDR3 runs to 16 residues. The germline CDR1 and CDR2 sequences are SGHVS and FQNEAQ. The CDR3 region is CASSLESGASVYGYTF. The CDR3 DNA sequence: TGTGCCAGCAGCTTAGAGTCGGGGGCATCGGTTTATGGCTACACCTTC.

In its sample, this clone was seen once. V is TRBV2 and J is TRBJ2-5; TRBD2 matches 8 bases. V lost 3 bases and J lost 4; bases outside the gene matches: 7. The CDR3 loop spans 15 amino acids. Germline CDR1 SNHLY, CDR2 FYNNEI. In DNA form, the CDR3 reads TGTGCCAGCAGTGATGGGCCGCGGGGGGCAGAGACCCAGTACTTC. Protein: CASSDGPRGAETQYF.

V usage is TRBV18 and J usage is TRBJ1-1; D is possibly TRBD1 (6 bases). V dropped 5 bases and J dropped 1 base, with 17 bases sitting between them. The germline V gene encodes CDR1 KGHSH and CDR2 LQKENI. This CDR3 is 16 amino acids long. CDR3 loop: CASSDPLRGKNTEAFF. The CDR3 coding sequence is TGTGCCAGCTCAGATCCTCTGAGGGGGAAGAACACTGAAGCTTTCTTT.